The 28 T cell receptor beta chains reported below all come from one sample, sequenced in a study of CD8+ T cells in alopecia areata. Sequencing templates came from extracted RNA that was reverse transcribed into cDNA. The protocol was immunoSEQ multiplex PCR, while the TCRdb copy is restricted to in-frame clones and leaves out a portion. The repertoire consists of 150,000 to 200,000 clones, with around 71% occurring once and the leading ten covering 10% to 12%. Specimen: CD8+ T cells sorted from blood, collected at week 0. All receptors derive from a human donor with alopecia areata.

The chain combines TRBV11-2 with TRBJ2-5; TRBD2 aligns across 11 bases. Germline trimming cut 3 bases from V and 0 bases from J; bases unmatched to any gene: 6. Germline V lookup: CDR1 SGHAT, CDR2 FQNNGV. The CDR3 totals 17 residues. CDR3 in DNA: TGTGCCAGCAGCTTCGGACCTAGCGGGGGGAACCAAGAGACCCAGTACTTC. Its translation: CASSFGPSGGNQETQYF. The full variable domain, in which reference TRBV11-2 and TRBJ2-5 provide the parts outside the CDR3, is EAGVAQSPRYKIIEKRQSVAFWCNPISGHATLYWYQQILGQGPKLLIQFQNNGVVDDSQLPKDRFSAERLKGVDSTLKIQPAKLEDSAVYLCASSFGPSGGNQETQYFGPGTRLLVL.

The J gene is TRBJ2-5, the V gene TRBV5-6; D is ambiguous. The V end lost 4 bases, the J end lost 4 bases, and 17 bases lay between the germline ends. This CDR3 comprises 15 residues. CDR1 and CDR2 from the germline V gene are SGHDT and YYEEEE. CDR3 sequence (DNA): TGTGCCAGCAGCGTTGGGATCGTACGGCGAGAGACCCAGTACTTC. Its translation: CASSVGIVRRETQYF.

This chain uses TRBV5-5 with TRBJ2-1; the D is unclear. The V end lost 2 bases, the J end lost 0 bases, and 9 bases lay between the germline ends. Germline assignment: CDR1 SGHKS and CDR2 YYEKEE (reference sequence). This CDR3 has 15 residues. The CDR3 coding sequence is TGTGCCAGCAGCTTAATGATAAGCTCCTACAATGAGCAGTTCTTC. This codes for CASSLMISSYNEQFF.

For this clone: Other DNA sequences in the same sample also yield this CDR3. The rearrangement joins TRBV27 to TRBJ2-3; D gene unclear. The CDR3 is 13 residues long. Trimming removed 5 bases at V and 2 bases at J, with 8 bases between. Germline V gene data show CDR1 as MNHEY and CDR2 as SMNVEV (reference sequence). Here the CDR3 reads CASSPPSTDTQYF. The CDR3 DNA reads TGTGCCAGCAGTCCACCCTCCACAGATACGCAGTATTTT.

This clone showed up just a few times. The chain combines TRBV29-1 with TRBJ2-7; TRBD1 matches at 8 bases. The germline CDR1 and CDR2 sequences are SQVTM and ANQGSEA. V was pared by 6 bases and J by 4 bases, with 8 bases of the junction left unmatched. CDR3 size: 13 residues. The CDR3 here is CSVRQGSAYEQYF. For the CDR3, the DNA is TGCAGCGTCCGACAGGGGAGTGCTTACGAGCAGTACTTC.

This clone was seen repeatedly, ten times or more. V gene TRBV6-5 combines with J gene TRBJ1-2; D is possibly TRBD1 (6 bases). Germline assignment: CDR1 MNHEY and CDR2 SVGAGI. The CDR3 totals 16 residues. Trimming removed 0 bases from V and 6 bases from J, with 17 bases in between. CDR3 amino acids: CASSYSGARGVNGYTF. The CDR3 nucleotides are TGTGCCAGCAGTTACTCGGGGGCCAGGGGAGTGAATGGCTACACCTTC.

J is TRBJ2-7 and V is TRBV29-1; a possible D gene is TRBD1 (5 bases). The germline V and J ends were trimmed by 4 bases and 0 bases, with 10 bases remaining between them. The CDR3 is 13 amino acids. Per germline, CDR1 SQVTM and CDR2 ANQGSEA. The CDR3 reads CSVVGDSSYEQYF. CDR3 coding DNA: TGCAGCGTTGTTGGAGACAGCTCCTACGAGCAGTACTTC.

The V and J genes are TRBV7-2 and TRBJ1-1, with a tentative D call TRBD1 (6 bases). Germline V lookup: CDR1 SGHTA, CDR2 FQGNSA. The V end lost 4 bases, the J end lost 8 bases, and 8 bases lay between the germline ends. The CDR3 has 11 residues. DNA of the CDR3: TGTGCCAGCAGCTACGGACAGGAAGCTTTCTTT. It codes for CASSYGQEAFF.

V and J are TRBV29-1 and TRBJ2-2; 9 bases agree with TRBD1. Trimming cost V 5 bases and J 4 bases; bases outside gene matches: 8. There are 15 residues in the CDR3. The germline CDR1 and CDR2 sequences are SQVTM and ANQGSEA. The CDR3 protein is CSVLSETGGTGELFF. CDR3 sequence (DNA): TGCAGCGTTCTATCCGAGACAGGGGGCACCGGGGAGCTGTTTTTT.

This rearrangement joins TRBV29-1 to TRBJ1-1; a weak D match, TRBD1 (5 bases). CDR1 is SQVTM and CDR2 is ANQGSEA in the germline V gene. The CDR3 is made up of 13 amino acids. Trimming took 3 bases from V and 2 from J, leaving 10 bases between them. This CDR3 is CSVESGFNTEAFF. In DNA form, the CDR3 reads TGCAGCGTTGAGTCAGGGTTCAACACTGAAGCTTTCTTT.

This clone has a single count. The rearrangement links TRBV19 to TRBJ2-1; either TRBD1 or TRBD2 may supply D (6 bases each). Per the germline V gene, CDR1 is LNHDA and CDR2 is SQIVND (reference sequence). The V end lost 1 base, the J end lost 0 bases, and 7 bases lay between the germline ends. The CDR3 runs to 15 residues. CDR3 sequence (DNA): TGTGCCAGTAGTATAGCGGGGGCCTCCTACAATGAGCAGTTCTTC. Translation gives CASSIAGASYNEQFF. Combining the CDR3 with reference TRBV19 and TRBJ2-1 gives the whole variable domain DGGITQSPKYLFRKEGQNVTLSCEQNLNHDAMYWYRQDPGQGLRLIYYSQIVNDFQKGDIAEGYSVSREKKESFPLTVTSAQKNPTAFYLCASSIAGASYNEQFFGPGTRLTVL.

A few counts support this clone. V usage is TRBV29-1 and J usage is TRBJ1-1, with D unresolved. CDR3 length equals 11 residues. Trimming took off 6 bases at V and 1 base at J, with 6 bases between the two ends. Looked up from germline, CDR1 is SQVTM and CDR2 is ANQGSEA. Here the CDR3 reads CSVEWNTEAFF. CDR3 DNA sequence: TGCAGCGTAGAATGGAACACTGAAGCTTTCTTT. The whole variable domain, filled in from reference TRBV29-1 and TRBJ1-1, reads SAVISQKPSRDICQRGTSLTIQCQVDSQVTMMFWYRQQPGQSLTLIATANQGSEATYESGFVIDKFPISRPNLTFSTLTVSNMSPEDSSIYLCSVEWNTEAFFGQGTRLTVV.

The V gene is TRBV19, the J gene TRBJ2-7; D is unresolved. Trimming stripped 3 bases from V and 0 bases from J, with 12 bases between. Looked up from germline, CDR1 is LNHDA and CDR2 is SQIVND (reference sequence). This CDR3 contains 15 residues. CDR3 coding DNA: TGTGCCAGTAGTATTATCATAGGAAGCTCCTACGAGCAGTACTTC. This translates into CASSIIIGSSYEQYF.

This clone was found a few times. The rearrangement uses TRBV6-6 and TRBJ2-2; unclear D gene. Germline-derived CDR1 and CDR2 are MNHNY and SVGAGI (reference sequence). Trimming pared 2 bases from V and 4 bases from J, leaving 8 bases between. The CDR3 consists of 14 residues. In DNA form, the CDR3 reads TGTGCCAGCAGTTACGTGCCAGCCACCGGGGAGCTGTTTTTT. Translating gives CASSYVPATGELFF.

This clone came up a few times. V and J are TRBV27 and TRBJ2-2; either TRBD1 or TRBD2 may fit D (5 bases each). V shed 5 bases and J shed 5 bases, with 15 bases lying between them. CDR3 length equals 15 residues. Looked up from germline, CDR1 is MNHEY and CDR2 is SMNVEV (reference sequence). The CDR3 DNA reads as TGTGCCAGCAGTACCGGGACCCCCGTGACCGGGGAGCTGTTTTTT. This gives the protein CASSTGTPVTGELFF.

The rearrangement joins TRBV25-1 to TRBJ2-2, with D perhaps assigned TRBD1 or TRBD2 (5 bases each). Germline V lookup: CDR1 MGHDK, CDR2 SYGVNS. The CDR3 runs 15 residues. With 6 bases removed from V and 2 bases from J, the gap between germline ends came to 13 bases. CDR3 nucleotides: TGTGCCAGCAGGGGGGAGACTTTCAACACCGGGGAGCTGTTTTTT. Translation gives CASRGETFNTGELFF.

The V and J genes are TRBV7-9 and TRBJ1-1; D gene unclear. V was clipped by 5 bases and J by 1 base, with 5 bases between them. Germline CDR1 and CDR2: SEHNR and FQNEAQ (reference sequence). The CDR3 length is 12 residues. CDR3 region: CASSPANTEAFF. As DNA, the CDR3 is TGTGCCAGCAGCCCAGCGAACACTGAAGCTTTCTTT.

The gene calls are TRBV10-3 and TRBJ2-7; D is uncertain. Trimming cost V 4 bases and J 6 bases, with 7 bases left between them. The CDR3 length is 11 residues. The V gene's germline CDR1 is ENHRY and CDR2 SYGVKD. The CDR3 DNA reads TGTGCCATCAGTGCGCCTGGCGAGCAGTACTTC. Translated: CAISAPGEQYF.

CDR3 sequence: CAWSVGLATDTQYF. The CDR3 DNA follows: TGTGCCTGGAGTGTTGGGCTAGCCACAGATACGCAGTATTTT. The chain couples TRBV30 to TRBJ2-3; D may be TRBD2 (5 bases). V dropped 0 bases and J dropped 2 bases, with 9 bases sitting between them. Germline assignment: CDR1 GTSNPN and CDR2 SVGIG (reference sequence). The CDR3 spans 14 residues.

This chain's CDR3 is CAWSRSDRNFYGYTF. In nucleotides, the CDR3 is TGTGCCTGGAGTAGAAGCGACAGGAACTTCTATGGCTACACCTTC. The rearrangement links TRBV30 to TRBJ1-2, with D possibly being TRBD1 (6 bases). V was cut by 2 bases and J by 4 bases, with 17 bases left in between. Germline V gene sequence: CDR1 GTSNPN, CDR2 SVGIG (reference sequence). CDR3 length: 15 residues.

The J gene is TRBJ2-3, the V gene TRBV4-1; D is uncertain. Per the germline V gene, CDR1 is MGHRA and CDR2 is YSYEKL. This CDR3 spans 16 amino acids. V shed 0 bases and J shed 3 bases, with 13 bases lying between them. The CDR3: CASSQDRTWETDTQYF. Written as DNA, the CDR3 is TGCGCCAGCAGCCAAGATCGGACCTGGGAAACAGATACGCAGTATTTT.

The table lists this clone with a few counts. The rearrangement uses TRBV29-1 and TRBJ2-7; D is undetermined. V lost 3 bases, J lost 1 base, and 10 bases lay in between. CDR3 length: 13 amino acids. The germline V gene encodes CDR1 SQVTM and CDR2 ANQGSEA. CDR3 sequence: CSVEAANSYEQYF. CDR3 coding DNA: TGCAGCGTTGAGGCCGCCAATTCCTACGAGCAGTACTTC.

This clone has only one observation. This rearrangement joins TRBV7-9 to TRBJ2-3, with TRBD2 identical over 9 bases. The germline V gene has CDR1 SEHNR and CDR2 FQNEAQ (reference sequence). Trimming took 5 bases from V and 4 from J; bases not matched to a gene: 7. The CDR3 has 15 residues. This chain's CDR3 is CASSHRAGGPDTQYF. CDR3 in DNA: TGTGCCAGCAGCCATCGAGCGGGGGGCCCAGATACGCAGTATTTT.

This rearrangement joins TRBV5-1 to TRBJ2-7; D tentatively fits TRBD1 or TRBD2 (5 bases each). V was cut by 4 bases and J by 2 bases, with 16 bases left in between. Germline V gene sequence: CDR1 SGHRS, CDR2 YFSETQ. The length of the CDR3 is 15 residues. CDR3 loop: CASSIDGGIAYEQYF. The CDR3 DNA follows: TGCGCCAGCAGCATAGATGGGGGAATAGCCTACGAGCAGTACTTC.

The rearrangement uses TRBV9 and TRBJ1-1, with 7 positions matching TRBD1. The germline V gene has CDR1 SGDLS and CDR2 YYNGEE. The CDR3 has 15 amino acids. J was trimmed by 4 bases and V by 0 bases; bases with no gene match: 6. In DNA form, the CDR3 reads TGTGCCAGCAGCGTAGTTTCAGGGGGATCCACTGAAGCTTTCTTT. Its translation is CASSVVSGGSTEAFF. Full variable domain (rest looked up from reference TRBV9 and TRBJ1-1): DSGVTQTPKHLITATGQRVTLRCSPRSGDLSVYWYQQSLDQGLQFLIQYYNGEERAKGNILERFSAQQFPDLHSELNLSSLELGDSALYFCASSVVSGGSTEAFFGQGTRLTVV.

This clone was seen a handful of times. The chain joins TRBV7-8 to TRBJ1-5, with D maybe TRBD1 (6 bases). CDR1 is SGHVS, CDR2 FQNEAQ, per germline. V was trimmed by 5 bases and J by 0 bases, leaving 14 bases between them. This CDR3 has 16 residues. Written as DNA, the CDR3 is TGTGCCAGCAGCCCGGGGGGGCTATATAGCAATCAGCCCCAGCATTTT. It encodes CASSPGGLYSNQPQHF.

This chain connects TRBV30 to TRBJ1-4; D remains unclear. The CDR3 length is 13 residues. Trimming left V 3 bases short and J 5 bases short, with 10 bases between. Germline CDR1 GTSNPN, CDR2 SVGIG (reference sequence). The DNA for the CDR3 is TGTGCCTGGAGATCAGACGGAAATGAAAAACTGTTTTTT. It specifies CAWRSDGNEKLFF.

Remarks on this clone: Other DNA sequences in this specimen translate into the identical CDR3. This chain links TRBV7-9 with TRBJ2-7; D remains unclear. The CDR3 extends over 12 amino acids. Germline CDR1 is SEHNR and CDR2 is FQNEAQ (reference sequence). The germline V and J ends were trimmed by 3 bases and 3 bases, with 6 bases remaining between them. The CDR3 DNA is TGTGCCAGCAGCTTCGTGGGCTACGAGCAGTACTTC. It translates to CASSFVGYEQYF.